This T cell receptor (beta chain) was obtained from a study of blood T cell repertoires in COVID-19. Study overall: There were acute and convalescent COVID-19 samples, and they came from the United States, Italy and Spain.

In the original analysis: For nucleated cells, counts were estimated from reference gene primer amplification. Profiling relied on immunoSEQ multiplex PCR, and the TCRdb table lists in-frame clones only, not all of them. The DNA was the basis for D and trimming; V, J and clone size are from that table. The profile shows roughly 120,000 clones, approximately 84% of them singletons. V dropped 1 base and J dropped 5 bases, with 9 bases sitting between them. Germline-derived CDR1 and CDR2 are MGHRA and YSYEKL. The CDR3 is made up of 14 amino acids. The V gene is TRBV4-1, the J gene TRBJ2-1; weak D call: TRBD2 (5 bases). The sequence derives from a middle-aged woman with acute or convalescent COVID-19. The sequenced sample was peripheral blood. The CDR3 DNA reads as TGCGCCAGCAGCCAAGTGACTATTGACAATGAGCAGTTCTTC. It codes for CASSQVTIDNEQFF.